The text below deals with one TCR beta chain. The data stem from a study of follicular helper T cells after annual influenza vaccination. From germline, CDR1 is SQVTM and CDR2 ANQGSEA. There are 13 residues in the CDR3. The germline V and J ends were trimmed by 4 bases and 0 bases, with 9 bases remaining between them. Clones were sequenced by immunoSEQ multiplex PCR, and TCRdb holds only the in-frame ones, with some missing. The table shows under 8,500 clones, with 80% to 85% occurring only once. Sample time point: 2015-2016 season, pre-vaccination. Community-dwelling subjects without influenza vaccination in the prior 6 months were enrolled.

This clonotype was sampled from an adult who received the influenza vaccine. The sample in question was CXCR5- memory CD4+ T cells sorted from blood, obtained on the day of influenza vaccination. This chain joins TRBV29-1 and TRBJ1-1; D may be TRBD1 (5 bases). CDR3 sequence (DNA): TGCAGCGTTGCGAGAGGGGTGAACACTGAAGCTTTCTTT. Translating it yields CSVARGVNTEAFF.